The rows below give T cell receptor beta chains drawn from one sample of a study of identical twins. MiXCR was run by TCRdb on the 5' RACE reads, yielding one entry per CDR3 protein. Seen here are around 510,000 distinct CDR3 sequences, roughly an eighth observed once, and the top ten hold more than 0.8%. This sample also belongs to another study, concerning yellow fever vaccine responses in identical twins.

The material sequenced was CD4+ T cells sorted from blood. Receptors were obtained from a woman aged 18 to 35 in good health. Both conserved end residues are part of each CDR3. The D gene is left open where the match is weak. The size of a clone is reported for some rows only, either as once, few or many, or as a class for expanded clones.

J,D,V,size,DNA,CDR3
TRBJ1-2,TRBD1,TRBV9,-,TGTGCCAGCAGCGAGGGGACAGGGGGTTATGGCTACACCTTC,CASSEGTGGYGYTF
TRBJ2-2,TRBD1,TRBV7-9,-,TGTGCCAGCAGCCAGACAGGGCCAACGAACACCGGGGAGCTGTTTTTT,CASSQTGPTNTGELFF
TRBJ2-7,-,TRBV2,-,TGTGCCAGCACTGGATGGACTTCCGAGCAGTACTTC,CASTGWTSEQYF
TRBJ2-2,TRBD1,TRBV19,-,TGTGCCAGTAGTATTACAGGGGAGTTCTATGGCACCGGGGAGCTGTTTTTT,CASSITGEFYGTGELFF
TRBJ2-1,-,TRBV20-1,few,TGCAGTGCTAGCTACAATGAGCAGTTCTTC,CSASYNEQFF
TRBJ2-5,-,TRBV24-1,-,TGTGCCACCAGTATATTAGCTGGGGGCTGGGAGACCCAGTACTTC,CATSILAGGWETQYF
TRBJ1-2,TRBD1,TRBV5-1,many,TGCGCCAGCAGCGATGGACAGGCTTTCTATGGCTACACCTTC,CASSDGQAFYGYTF
TRBJ2-7,-,TRBV11-3,-,TGTGCCAGCAGCTCCGGGGACGGACGCTCCTACGAGCAGTACTTC,CASSSGDGRSYEQYF
TRBJ2-3,TRBD2,TRBV24-1,few,TGTGCCACCAGTGACCTTAGCGGGGACACAGATACGCAGTATTTT,CATSDLSGDTDTQYF
TRBJ2-7,-,TRBV12-3/TRBV12-4,many,TGTGCCAGCAGTTTAGGTGGGACCGGCTACGAGCAGTACTTC,CASSLGGTGYEQYF
TRBJ1-1,-,TRBV20-1,few,TGCAGTGCTAGAGATGCACTAAGGGACCCGTCAGTTTCAACTGAAGCTTTCTTT,CSARDALRDPSVSTEAFF
TRBJ2-1,-,TRBV3-1,-,TGTGCCAGCAGCCAAGATAAGGACAATGAGCAGTTCTTC,CASSQDKDNEQFF
TRBJ2-3,-,TRBV6-4,few,TGTGCCAGCAGTGACTCGGGGGCAGGCACAGATACGCAGTATTTT,CASSDSGAGTDTQYF
TRBJ2-5,TRBD2,TRBV7-2,many,TGTGCCAGCAGCAGGACTAGACAAGAGACCCAGTACTTC,CASSRTRQETQYF
TRBJ2-5,-,TRBV7-9,-,TGTGCCAGCAGCTTAGATGAAGAGACCCAGTACTTC,CASSLDEETQYF
TRBJ2-7,-,TRBV29-1,-,TGCAGCGTTGAAGATGGACAAGTCCCCTACGAGCAGTACTTC,CSVEDGQVPYEQYF
TRBJ2-3,-,TRBV5-1,-,TGCGCCAGCAGCTTTAGCGTTGTGGCAGATACGCAGTATTTT,CASSFSVVADTQYF
TRBJ2-7,-,TRBV14,-,TGTGCCAGCAGCCAAGTCTCTTCCCCCTACGAGCAGTACTTC,CASSQVSSPYEQYF
TRBJ2-1,-,TRBV12-5,few,TGTGCTAGTGGTACCTCCGGGGAGCGTGGGGGAAATGAGCAGTTCTTC,CASGTSGERGGNEQFF
TRBJ1-4,-,TRBV19,few,TGTGCCAGTACCATCGGAAATGAAAAACTGTTTTTT,CASTIGNEKLFF
TRBJ2-7,-,TRBV21-1,-,TGTGCCAGCAGCAGCCGGAGGACTAGCGGGAGAGAGTTCTACGAGCAGTACTTC,CASSSRRTSGREFYEQYF
TRBJ2-2,TRBD2,TRBV4-2,few,TGTGCCAGCAGCCGGACTAGCGGGGGGGCGAGGGGCACCGGGGAGCTGTTTTTT,CASSRTSGGARGTGELFF
TRBJ2-3,TRBD1,TRBV7-9,-,TGTGCCAGCAGAGGCCGGGACAGGCCGGGGGATACGCAGTATTTT,CASRGRDRPGDTQYF
TRBJ2-7,TRBD1,TRBV4-3,-,TGCGCCAGCAGCCAAGTCCCGGGGCAGGGGGTTTCGTACTTC,CASSQVPGQGVSYF
TRBJ2-3,-,TRBV15,-,TGTGCCACCAGCAGCCTCGGGACCACTAAACCAGATACGCAGTATTTT,CATSSLGTTKPDTQYF
TRBJ2-7,-,TRBV10-3,-,TGTGCCATCAGTGAGGGGAATCCGGACGAGCAGTACTTC,CAISEGNPDEQYF
TRBJ2-1,-,TRBV6-1,few,TGTGCCAGCACCCCGCCGGGAGTTGGGTCCGGTGAGCAGTTCTTC,CASTPPGVGSGEQFF
TRBJ2-3,TRBD2,TRBV6-5,-,TGTGCCAGCAGTTACGGGCTAGCGGGAGCTGTGGATACGCAGTATTTT,CASSYGLAGAVDTQYF
TRBJ1-4,-,TRBV9,-,TGTGCCAGCAGCGTAGCGTTGGGTGTAAGTGATGAAAAACTGTTTTTT,CASSVALGVSDEKLFF
TRBJ2-6,-,TRBV10-3,-,TGTGCCATCAGGGACAGTAAGAACTCTGGGGCCAACGTCCTGACTTTC,CAIRDSKNSGANVLTF
TRBJ2-1,-,TRBV20-1,few,TGCAGTGCTAGAGCCGGCGGGGTTATTGGGCGTGAGAGCTCCTACAATGAGCAGTTCTTC,CSARAGGVIGRESSYNEQFF
TRBJ2-5,-,TRBV12-3/TRBV12-4,-,TGTGCCAGCAGGGACAGCAACTTGGAGACCCAGTACTTC,CASRDSNLETQYF
TRBJ2-3,-,TRBV25-1,-,TGTGCCAGCAGTGAGACCACAGATACGCAGTATTTT,CASSETTDTQYF
TRBJ2-7,-,TRBV7-2,-,TGTGCCAGCAGCTTAGCCAGACTAGGGTCTTCCTACGAGCAGTACTTC,CASSLARLGSSYEQYF
TRBJ2-5,TRBD2,TRBV29-1,-,TGCAGCGTTGATACTAGCGGGAGGTCGGTGGAGACCCAGTACTTC,CSVDTSGRSVETQYF
TRBJ2-5,-,TRBV3-1,few,TGTGCCAGCAGCCAAGATTTGAGGACCCAGTACTTC,CASSQDLRTQYF
TRBJ2-3,-,TRBV20-1,many,TGCAGTGCCGAGGGCGCAAGGAGATTCTCCACAGATACGCAGTATTTT,CSAEGARRFSTDTQYF
TRBJ2-1,TRBD2,TRBV6-1,few,TGTGCCAGCAGGGTGAGCGGGGGGTCCTACAATGAGCAGTTCTTC,CASRVSGGSYNEQFF
TRBJ2-7,TRBD2,TRBV5-1,-,TGCGCCAGCAGCTTGGCACTAGCGGGAGATTTCTCCTACGAGCAGTACTTC,CASSLALAGDFSYEQYF
TRBJ2-1,-,TRBV5-5,few,TGTGCCAGCAGCTCCACCCCCTTCCGTAGCCCCGGTGAGCAGTTCTTC,CASSSTPFRSPGEQFF
TRBJ2-4,-,TRBV28,once,TGTGCCAGCAGTTTGGCTCGGGGATTTCAGTACTTC,CASSLARGFQYF